This TCR beta chain derives from a study of low-dose radiotherapy and immunotherapy resistance in tumors. Study overall: Patients were treated with intravenous nivolumab at 240 mg every two weeks and were also dosed with ipilimumab at 1 mg/kg every six weeks. The drug cyclophosphamide was given into a vein at 200 mg/m2 every two weeks, one day before radiation and immunotherapy.

TRAV- and TRBV-specific primers were used for first-strand cDNA, which covered alpha and beta chains. PCR amplification of the TCRs was performed with Phusion for about 20 PCR cycles, and it relied on a constant-region primer together with a V-primer adapter. TCRdb ran MiXCR on the reads and lists one entry per CDR3 protein. The sample consists of fewer than 8,500 distinct CDR3 sequences, 61% of them appearing once. This CDR3 contains 13 residues. Nivolumab, ipilimumab, aspirin, low-dose cyclophosphamide and low-dose radiotherapy were all administered to the donors. Inclusion covered patients whose advanced solid tumors lacked tumor-infiltrating lymphocytes.

V and J are TRBV26 and TRBJ1-4. TRBV26 is a pseudogene. The TCR was taken from a human donor with advanced metastatic prostate, ovarian, gallbladder or colorectal cancer (not recorded which). This table probably holds off-target reads from a library built for another chain. CDR3 protein: CASSLSDRGGLFF. DNA for the CDR3: TGTGCCAGCAGCCTGAGCGACCGGGGAGGACTGTTTTTT.